Sequencing of this T cell receptor beta chain was carried out in a study of T cell responses to AZD1222 COVID-19 vaccine. The overall study: Second-dose intervals near 4 or 12 weeks were combined. The study, taken as a whole, reports: Spike as a whole was targeted by vaccine-associated CD4 TCRs, dominant at 160-218 and 743-854. A reported finding is that nearly half of spike-specific TCRs target unmutated variant regions. Donors in the cohort were predominantly white British and more often female, and clonal diversity was possibly underestimated.

V lost 0 bases to trimming and J lost 3 bases, with 14 bases between them. Germline-derived CDR1 and CDR2 are MGHRA and YSYEKL. There are 16 residues in the CDR3. Sequencing was performed with immunoSEQ multiplex PCR; in TCRdb, only in-frame clones are kept and a portion is missing. Of 130,000 to 150,000 clones in the sample, roughly nine tenths were seen once. This clone was recorded once. The antigen remains undetermined. V is TRBV4-1 and J is TRBJ2-5, with a weak D call TRBD2 (6 bases). Source: peripheral blood, taken on day 0 of AZD1222 vaccination. The clonotype originates from an adult in good health. The DNA for the CDR3 is TGCGCCAGCAGCCAAGATAGTTGGGCTAGCGAAGAGACCCAGTACTTC. It translates to CASSQDSWASEETQYF.